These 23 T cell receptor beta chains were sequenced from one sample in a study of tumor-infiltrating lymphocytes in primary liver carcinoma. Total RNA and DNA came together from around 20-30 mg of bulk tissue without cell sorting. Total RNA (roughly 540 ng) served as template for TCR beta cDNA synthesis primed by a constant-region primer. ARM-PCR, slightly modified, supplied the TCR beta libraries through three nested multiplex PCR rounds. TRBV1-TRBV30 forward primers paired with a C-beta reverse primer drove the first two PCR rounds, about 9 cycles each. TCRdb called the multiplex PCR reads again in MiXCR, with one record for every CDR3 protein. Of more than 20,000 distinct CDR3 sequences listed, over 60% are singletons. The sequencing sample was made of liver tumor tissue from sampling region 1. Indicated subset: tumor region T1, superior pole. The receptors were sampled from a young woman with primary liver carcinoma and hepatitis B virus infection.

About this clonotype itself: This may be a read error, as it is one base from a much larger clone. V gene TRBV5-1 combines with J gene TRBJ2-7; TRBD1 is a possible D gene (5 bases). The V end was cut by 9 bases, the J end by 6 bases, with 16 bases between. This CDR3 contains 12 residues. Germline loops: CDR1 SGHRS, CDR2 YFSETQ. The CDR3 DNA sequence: TGCGCCAACACCGATTTAGGGGCCGAGCAGTACTTC. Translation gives CANTDLGAEQYF.

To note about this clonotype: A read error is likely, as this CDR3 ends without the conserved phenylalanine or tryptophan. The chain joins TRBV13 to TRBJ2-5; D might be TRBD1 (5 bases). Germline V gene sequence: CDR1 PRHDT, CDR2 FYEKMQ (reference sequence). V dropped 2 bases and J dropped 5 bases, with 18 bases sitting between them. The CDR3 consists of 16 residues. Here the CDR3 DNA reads TGTGCCAGCAGCTTAAGGGGCTGGGTAATTAGGGAGACCCAGTACTAT. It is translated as CASSLRGWVIRETQYY.

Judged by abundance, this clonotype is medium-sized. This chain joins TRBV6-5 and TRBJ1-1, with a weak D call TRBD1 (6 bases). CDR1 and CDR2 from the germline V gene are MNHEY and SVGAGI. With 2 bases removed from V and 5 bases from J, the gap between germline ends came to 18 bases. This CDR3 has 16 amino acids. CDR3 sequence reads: CASSYGGSGRGTEAFF. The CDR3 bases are TGTGCCAGCAGTTACGGGGGCAGCGGAAGAGGAACTGAAGCTTTCTTT.

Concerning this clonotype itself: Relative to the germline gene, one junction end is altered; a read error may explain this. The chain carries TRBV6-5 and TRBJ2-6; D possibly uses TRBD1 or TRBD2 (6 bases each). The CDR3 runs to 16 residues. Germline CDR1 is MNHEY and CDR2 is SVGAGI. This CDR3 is CASSYSGGPWANILTF. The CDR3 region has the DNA TGTGCCAGCAGTTACTCTGGGGGGCCTTGGGCCAACATCCTGACTTTC.

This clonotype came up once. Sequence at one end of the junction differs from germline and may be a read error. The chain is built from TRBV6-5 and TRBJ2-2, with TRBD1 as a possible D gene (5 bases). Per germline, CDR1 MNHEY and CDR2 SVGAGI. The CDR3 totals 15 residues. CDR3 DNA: TGTGCCAGCAGTCCGCGGACACGGTACACAGGGGAGCTGTTTTTT. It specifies CASSPRTRYTGELFF.

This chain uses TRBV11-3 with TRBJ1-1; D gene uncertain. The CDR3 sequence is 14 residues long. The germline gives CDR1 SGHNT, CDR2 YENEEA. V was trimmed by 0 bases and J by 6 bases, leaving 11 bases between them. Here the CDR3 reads CASSLETRCAEAFF. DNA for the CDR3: TGTGCCAGCAGCTTAGAAACAAGGTGCGCTGAAGCTTTCTTT.

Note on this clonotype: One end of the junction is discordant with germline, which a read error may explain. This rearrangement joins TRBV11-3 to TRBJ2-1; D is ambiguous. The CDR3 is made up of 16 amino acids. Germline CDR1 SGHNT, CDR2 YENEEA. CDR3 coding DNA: TGTGTCAGCAGCTCAACGGAACACGGCTTCTTGGATGAGCAGTTCTTC. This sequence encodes CVSSSTEHGFLDEQFF.

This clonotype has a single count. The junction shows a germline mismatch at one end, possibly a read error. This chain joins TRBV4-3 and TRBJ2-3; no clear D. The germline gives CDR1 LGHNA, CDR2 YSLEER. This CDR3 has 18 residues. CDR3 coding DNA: TGCGTCAGCAGCCAGTCGGTCTGGCTGGGTAATCCCGATGATACGCACTATTTT. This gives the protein CVSSQSVWLGNPDDTHYF.

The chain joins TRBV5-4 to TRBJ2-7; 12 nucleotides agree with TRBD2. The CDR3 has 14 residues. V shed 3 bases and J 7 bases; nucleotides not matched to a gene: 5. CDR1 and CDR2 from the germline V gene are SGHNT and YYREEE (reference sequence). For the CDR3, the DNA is TGTGCCAGCAGCTCTAGCGGGAGGGATGGTGAGCAGTACTTC. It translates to CASSSSGRDGEQYF.

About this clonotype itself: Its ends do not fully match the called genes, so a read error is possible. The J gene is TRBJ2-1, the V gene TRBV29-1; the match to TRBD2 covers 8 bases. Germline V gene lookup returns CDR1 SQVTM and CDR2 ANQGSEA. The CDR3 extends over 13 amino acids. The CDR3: CSIDGTRGNEQFF. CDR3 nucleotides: TGCAGCATTGACGGGACTAGAGGTAATGAGCAGTTCTTC.

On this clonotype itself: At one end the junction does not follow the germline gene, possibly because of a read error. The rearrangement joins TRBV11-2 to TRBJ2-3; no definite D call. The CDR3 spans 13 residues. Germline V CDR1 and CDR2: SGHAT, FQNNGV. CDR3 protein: CASSTRLSDTQCF. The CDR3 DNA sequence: TGTGCCAGCAGCACACGCTTGTCAGATACGCAGTGTTTT.

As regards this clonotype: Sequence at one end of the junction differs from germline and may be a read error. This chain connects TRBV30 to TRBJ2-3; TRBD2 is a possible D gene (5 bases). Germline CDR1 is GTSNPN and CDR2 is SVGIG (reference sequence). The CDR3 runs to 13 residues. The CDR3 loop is CAWSVYGRDRQYF. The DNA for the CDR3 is TGTGCCTGGAGTGTATATGGTCGGGATAGGCAGTATTTT.

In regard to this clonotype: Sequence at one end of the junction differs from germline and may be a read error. The CDR3 DNA sequence: TGCGCGAGCAGCCAAGATGCGGGAAGCTCCTACAATTATCAGTTCTTC. Protein sequence: CASSQDAGSSYNYQFF. The J gene is TRBJ2-1, the V gene TRBV4-3, with a tentative D call TRBD2 (6 bases). Germline lookup yields CDR1 LGHNA and CDR2 YSLEER. There are 16 residues in the CDR3.

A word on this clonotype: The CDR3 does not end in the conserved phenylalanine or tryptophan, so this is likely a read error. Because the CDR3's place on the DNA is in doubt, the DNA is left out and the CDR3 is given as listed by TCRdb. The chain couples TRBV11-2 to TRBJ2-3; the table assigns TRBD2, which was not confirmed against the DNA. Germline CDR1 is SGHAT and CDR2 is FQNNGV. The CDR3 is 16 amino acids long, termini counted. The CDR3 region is CAGSAGLAGIVDTQYL.

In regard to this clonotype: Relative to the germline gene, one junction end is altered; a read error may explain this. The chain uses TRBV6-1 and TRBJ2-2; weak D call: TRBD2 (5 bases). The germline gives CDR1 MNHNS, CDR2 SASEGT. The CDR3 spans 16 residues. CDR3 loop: CASNERGGANTGELFF. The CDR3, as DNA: TGCGCCAGCAATGAACGTGGAGGAGCGAACACCGGGGAGTTGTTTTTT.

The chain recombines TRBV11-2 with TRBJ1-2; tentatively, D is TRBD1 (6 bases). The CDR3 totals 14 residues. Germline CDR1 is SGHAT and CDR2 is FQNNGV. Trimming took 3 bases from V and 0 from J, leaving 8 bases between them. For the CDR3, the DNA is TGTGCCAGCAGCTTGGACAGAACTAACTATGGCTACACCTTC. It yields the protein CASSLDRTNYGYTF.

CDR3 bases: TGTGCCAGCAGCTTAACGGTCCAGGGGGCAAGTGGGGCCAACGTCCTGACTTTC. It encodes CASSLTVQGASGANVLTF. The chain combines TRBV7-3 with TRBJ2-6, with 8 bases that match TRBD1. V shed 0 bases, J shed 3 bases, and the junction held 7 bases outside the gene matches. The CDR3 loop spans 18 amino acids. Germline assignment: CDR1 SGHTA and CDR2 FQGTGA.

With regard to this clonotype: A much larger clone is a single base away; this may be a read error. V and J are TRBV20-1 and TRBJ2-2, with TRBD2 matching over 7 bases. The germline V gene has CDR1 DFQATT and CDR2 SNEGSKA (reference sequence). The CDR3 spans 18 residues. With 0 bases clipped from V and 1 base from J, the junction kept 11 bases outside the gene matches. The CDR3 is CSARDPTNGRWNTGELFF. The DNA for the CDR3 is TGCAGTGCTAGAGATCCGACTAACGGGAGGTGGAACACCGGGGAGCTGTTTTTT.

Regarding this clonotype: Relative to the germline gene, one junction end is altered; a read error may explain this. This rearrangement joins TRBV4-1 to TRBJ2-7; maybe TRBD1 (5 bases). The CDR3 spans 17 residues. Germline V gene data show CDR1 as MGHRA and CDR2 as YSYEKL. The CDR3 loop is CASSQLGPASPSYEQYF. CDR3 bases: TGCGCCAGCAGCCAGTTGGGGCCCGCTTCTCCCAGCTACGAACAGTACTTC.

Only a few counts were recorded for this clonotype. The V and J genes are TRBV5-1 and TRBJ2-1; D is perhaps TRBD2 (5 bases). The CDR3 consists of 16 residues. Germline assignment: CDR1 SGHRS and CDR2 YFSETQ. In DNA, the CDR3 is TGCGTTAGCACCCCGTCCCCCGACTATTCCTACAATGAGCAGTTCTTC. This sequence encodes CVSTPSPDYSYNEQFF.

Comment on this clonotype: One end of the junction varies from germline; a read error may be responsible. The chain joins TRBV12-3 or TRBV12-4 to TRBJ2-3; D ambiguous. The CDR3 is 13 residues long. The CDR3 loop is CASSYQYVDMQYF. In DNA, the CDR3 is TGTGCCAGCAGTTATCAGTACGTAGATATGCAGTATTTT.

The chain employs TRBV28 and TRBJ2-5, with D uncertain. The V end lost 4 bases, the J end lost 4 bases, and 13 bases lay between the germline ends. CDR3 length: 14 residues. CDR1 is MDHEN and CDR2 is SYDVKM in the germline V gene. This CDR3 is CASSSFHWTETQYF. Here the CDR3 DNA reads TGTGCCAGCAGTTCCTTCCATTGGACAGAGACCCAGTACTTC.

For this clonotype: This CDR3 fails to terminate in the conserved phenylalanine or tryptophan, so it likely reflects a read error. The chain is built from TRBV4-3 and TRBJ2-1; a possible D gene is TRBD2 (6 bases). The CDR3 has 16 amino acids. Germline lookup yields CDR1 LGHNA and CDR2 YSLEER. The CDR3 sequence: CASSQDAGSYYNEQFL. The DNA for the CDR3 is TGCGCTAGCAGCCAAGATGCGGGAAGCTACTACAATGAGCAGTTCTTA.